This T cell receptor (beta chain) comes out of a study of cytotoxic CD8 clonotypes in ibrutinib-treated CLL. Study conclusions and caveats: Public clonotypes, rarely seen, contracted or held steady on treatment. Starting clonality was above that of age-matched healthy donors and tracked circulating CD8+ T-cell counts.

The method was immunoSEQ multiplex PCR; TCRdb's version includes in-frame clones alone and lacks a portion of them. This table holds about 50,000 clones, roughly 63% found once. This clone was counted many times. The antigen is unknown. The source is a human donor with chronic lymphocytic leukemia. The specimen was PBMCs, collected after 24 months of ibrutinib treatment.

The CDR3 coding sequence is TGTGCCAGCCGCGTCCAGGGTGGATACGAGCAGTACTTC. Protein product: CASRVQGGYEQYF. The chain is built from TRBV5-6 and TRBJ2-7, with D maybe TRBD1 (5 bases). Germline V lookup: CDR1 SGHDT, CDR2 YYEEEE. The CDR3 is made up of 13 amino acids. V lost 7 bases and J lost 4, with 15 bases in between.